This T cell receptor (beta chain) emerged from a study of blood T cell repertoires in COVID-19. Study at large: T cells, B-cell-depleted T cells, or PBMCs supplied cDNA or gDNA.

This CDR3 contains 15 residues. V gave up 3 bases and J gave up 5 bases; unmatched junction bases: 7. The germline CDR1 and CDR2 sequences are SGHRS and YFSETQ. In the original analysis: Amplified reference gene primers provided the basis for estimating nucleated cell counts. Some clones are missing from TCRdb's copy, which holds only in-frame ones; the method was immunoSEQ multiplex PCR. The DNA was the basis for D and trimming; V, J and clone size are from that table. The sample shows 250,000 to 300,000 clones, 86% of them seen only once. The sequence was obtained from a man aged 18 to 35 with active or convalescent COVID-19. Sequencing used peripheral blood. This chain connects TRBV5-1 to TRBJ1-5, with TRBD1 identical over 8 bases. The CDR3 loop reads CASSYDGQGDQPQHF. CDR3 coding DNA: TGCGCCAGCAGCTACGACGGACAGGGCGATCAGCCCCAGCATTTT.